These 15 T cell receptor beta chains came from one sample sequenced in a study of T-cell memory formation after mild COVID-19. TCRdb re-called the 5' RACE reads with MiXCR, one entry per CDR3 protein. The sample carries approximately 440,000 distinct CDR3 sequences, 20% recorded once. Sequencing was performed on PBMCs or a T cell subset sorted from them (not recorded which). The receptors originated from an adult woman who had mild COVID-19 (a few samples of this study predate the infection). Cell type and time point are not known.

The chain employs TRBV25-1 and TRBJ2-7; possibly TRBD1 for D (5 bases). V was clipped by 4 bases and J by 6 bases, with 7 bases between them. CDR1 and CDR2 from the germline V gene are MGHDK and SYGVNS. The length of the CDR3 is 11 residues. The CDR3 coding sequence is TGTGCCAGCAGTGCAAGGGGCGAGCAGTACTTC. Translated, it gives CASSARGEQYF.

This clonotype appeared a few times. V and J are TRBV19 and TRBJ2-3; unclear D gene. From germline, CDR1 is LNHDA and CDR2 SQIVND (reference sequence). V lost 5 bases to trimming and J lost 0 bases, with 18 bases between them. The CDR3 contains 17 residues. The CDR3, as DNA: TGTGCCAGTAGTCTGTGGTGGAGCGAAACTAGCACAGATACGCAGTATTTT. This encodes CASSLWWSETSTDTQYF.

This clonotype was counted once. The J gene is TRBJ2-7, the V gene TRBV7-8; D is unclear. The CDR3 sequence is 14 residues long. V gave up 1 base and J gave up 2 bases, with 9 bases separating them. The germline V gene encodes CDR1 SGHVS and CDR2 FQNEAQ. The CDR3 protein is CASSLGRIPYEQYF. DNA for the CDR3: TGTGCCAGCAGCTTAGGTCGGATCCCCTACGAGCAGTACTTC.

This clonotype was seen a few times. The J gene is TRBJ1-1, the V gene TRBV5-1; no firm D call. Germline CDR1 and CDR2: SGHRS and YFSETQ. The CDR3 extends over 14 amino acids. Trimming left V 3 bases short and J 1 base short, with 10 bases between. The CDR3 coding sequence is TGCGCCAGCAGCTATAGAATAGCGAACACTGAAGCTTTCTTT. This translates into CASSYRIANTEAFF.

This clonotype was found many times. The V and J genes are TRBV12-3 or TRBV12-4 and TRBJ2-2, with 8 nucleotides matching TRBD2. The CDR3 has 15 amino acids. V lost 3 bases, J lost 3 bases, and 3 bases stayed unmatched. DNA for the CDR3: TGTGCCAGCAGTTTTCCGCGGGAGGACACCGGGGAGCTGTTTTTT. Translation: CASSFPREDTGELFF.

The genes are TRBV30 and TRBJ2-1; D gene uncertain. The CDR3 loop spans 16 amino acids. V lost 2 bases, J lost 14 bases, and 28 bases lay in between. The germline V gene encodes CDR1 GTSNPN and CDR2 SVGIG (reference sequence). The CDR3 region is CAWSPLPPGSAAGEFF. DNA of the CDR3: TGTGCCTGGAGTCCGCTCCCCCCCGGCTCGGCAGCTGGGGAGTTCTTC.

This clonotype has a handful of counts. This chain joins TRBV9 and TRBJ2-7; 9 nucleotides align to TRBD1. The CDR3 consists of 15 residues. In germline, CDR1 is SGDLS, CDR2 YYNGEE. V lost 5 bases, J lost 3 bases, and 9 bases stayed unmatched. As DNA, the CDR3 is TGTGCCAGCAGTGACCCCCGGGACAGGGTCTACGAGCAGTACTTC. Residues: CASSDPRDRVYEQYF.

The chain recombines TRBV15 with TRBJ2-2; TRBD2 agrees at 9 bases. J lost 3 bases, V lost 1 base, and 0 bases had no gene match. The CDR3 totals 15 residues. CDR1 LNHNV and CDR2 YYDKDF come from the germline V gene (reference sequence). CDR3 protein: CATSRGLADTGELFF. The DNA of the CDR3 is TGTGCCACCAGCAGAGGACTAGCGGACACCGGGGAGCTGTTTTTT.

The CDR3 region has the DNA TGTGCCAGCAGCTCGGGACGGGGGGGCCTCAATGAGCAGTTCTTC. As protein: CASSSGRGGLNEQFF. The V and J genes are TRBV6-4 and TRBJ2-1, with TRBD2 matching 8 bases. Germline V gene data show CDR1 as MRHNA and CDR2 as SNTAGT. V gave up 6 bases and J gave up 6 bases; unmatched junction bases: 10. The CDR3 covers 15 residues.

The chain has TRBV7-3 and TRBJ2-2; TRBD2 aligns across 8 bases. This CDR3 has 15 residues. Per germline, CDR1 SGHTA and CDR2 FQGTGA. Trimming at V came to 1 base and at J to 7 bases, leaving 5 bases not matched to a gene. CDR3 bases: TGTGCCAGCAGCTTAAGACCGGGGGGGAACGGGGAGCTGTTTTTT. It codes for CASSLRPGGNGELFF.

J is TRBJ2-3 and V is TRBV5-1; 10 bases fit TRBD1. The CDR3 covers 15 residues. The junction had 3 bases not matched to a gene; V was cut back by 5 bases and J by 0 bases. Per the germline V gene, CDR1 is SGHRS and CDR2 is YFSETQ. The CDR3 sequence is CASSRQGASTDTQYF. The CDR3 nucleotides read TGCGCCAGCAGTAGACAGGGGGCCAGCACAGATACGCAGTATTTT.

This clonotype has more than one count but fewer than ten. The rearrangement links TRBV2 to TRBJ1-1, with 7 bases aligning to TRBD1. J was trimmed by 4 bases and V by 6 bases; bases with no gene match: 11. CDR1 SNHLY and CDR2 FYNNEI come from the germline V gene. This CDR3 contains 15 residues. The CDR3 DNA follows: TGTGCCAGCAGCGAACGGACAGGTTTGCCCACTGAAGCTTTCTTT. Protein sequence: CASSERTGLPTEAFF.

The chain links TRBV5-1 to TRBJ2-7; the match to TRBD1 covers 8 bases. The CDR3 extends over 14 amino acids. The germline gives CDR1 SGHRS, CDR2 YFSETQ. The V segment lost 3 bases and the J segment 2 bases; nucleotides outside the gene matches: 4. CDR3 sequence (DNA): TGCGCCAGCAGCTCCCTGGGACAGGCCTACGAGCAGTACTTC. Its protein product is CASSSLGQAYEQYF.

This chain joins TRBV12-3 or TRBV12-4 and TRBJ2-5; D unclear. The CDR3 is 12 residues long. Trimming left V 6 bases short and J 5 bases short, with 10 bases between. The CDR3 DNA follows: TGTGCCAGCAGCAGCGCGTGGGAGACCCAGTACTTC. It is translated as CASSSAWETQYF.

This chain joins TRBV10-3 and TRBJ2-5; 7 nucleotides line up with TRBD1. The V segment lost 4 bases and the J segment 4 bases; nucleotides outside the gene matches: 12. Germline CDR1 and CDR2: ENHRY and SYGVKD. The CDR3 consists of 16 residues. CDR3 in DNA: TGTGCCATCAGTGGATCAACGACAGGGAACGGAGAGACCCAGTACTTC. Residues: CAISGSTTGNGETQYF.